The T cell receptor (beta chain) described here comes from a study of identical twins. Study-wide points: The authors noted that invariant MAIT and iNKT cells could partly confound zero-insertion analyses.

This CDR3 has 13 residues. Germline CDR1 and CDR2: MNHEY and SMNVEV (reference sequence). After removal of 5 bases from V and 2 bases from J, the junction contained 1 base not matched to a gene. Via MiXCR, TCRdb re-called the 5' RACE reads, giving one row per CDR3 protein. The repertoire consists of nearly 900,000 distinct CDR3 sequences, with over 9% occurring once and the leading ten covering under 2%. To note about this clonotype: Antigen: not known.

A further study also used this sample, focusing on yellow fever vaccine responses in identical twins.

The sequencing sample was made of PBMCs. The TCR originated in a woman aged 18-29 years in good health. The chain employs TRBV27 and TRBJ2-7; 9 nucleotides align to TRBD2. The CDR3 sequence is CASSRTSAYEQYF. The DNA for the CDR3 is TGTGCCAGCAGTCGGACTAGCGCCTACGAGCAGTACTTC.